This TCR beta chain is drawn from a study of CD4 T cells in relation to SARS-CoV-2 and coronaviruses. On the study more broadly: No peptide or an HIV-1 Nef peptide pool served as negative control.

In germline, CDR1 is LNHDA, CDR2 SQIVND (reference sequence). This CDR3 is built from 15 residues. Trimming cost V 7 bases and J 1 base, with 17 bases left between them. Turning to this clone: What it recognizes is unknown.

Measured with immunoSEQ multiplex PCR; TCRdb has only the in-frame clones, and not every one. Here the sample spans approximately 17,000 clones, around three quarters being singletons. Unexposed donor CD4+ T cells date from about 2011-2018, before the COVID-19 pandemic. After ten to eleven days of culture, CD4+ T cells were isolated. Cells permitting, SARS-CoV-2 S/N and four cold-coronavirus spikes were tested on unexposed-donor CD4+ T cells. Each well had about 2.2 million PBMCs in approximately 5% human AB serum with IL-2. Half the medium was replaced with IL-2 medium on days 3 and 7. The origin of this receptor is a human donor in good health. Material: CD4+ T cells from PBMCs, cultured in vitro. J is TRBJ2-7 and V is TRBV19; TRBD2 is a possible D gene (5 bases). The DNA for the CDR3 is TGTGCCAGTAAGAAGGGTCGGGGTGATTCCTACGAGCAGTACTTC. This codes for CASKKGRGDSYEQYF.